Listed below are T cell receptor beta chains from one sample, sequenced in a study of patients and donors after allogeneic stem cell transplantation. MiXCR was run by TCRdb on the RT-PCR reads, yielding one entry per CDR3 protein. The sample yields approximately 170,000 distinct CDR3 sequences, 25% to 35% seen once. What was sequenced was blood, either unsorted or a sorted T cell fraction (not recorded which). The receptors were sampled from a human donor who was either an allogeneic HSCT recipient or a stem cell or donor lymphocyte infusion donor (not recorded which). It is not recorded whose cells these are; they may come from a transplant donor. Both conserved end residues are part of each CDR3. A D gene is named only where the DNA matches it firmly. Clone size appears in some rows only: once, few, many, or a class for an expanded clone.

cdr3_aa,cdr3_nt,j_call,clone_size,v_call,d_call
CASSAYNEQFF,TGTGCCAGCAGTGCCTACAATGAGCAGTTCTTC,TRBJ2-1,NA,TRBV25-1,NA
CASSPHRGREQPQHF,TGCGCCAGCAGCCCTCACAGGGGGCGCGAACAGCCCCAGCATTTT,TRBJ1-5,many,TRBV4-3,TRBD1
CASSSWDGYTEAFF,TGTGCCAGCAGCTCTTGGGACGGTTACACTGAAGCTTTCTTT,TRBJ1-1,many,TRBV5-6,NA
CASQPLGTINSPLHF,TGTGCCAGCCAGCCCCTCGGGACAATTAATTCACCCCTCCACTTT,TRBJ1-6,few,TRBV6-2/TRBV6-3,NA
CASGPGQGIGEQYF,TGTGCCTCCGGGCCGGGACAGGGGATTGGAGAGCAGTACTTC,TRBJ2-7,NA,TRBV12-3/TRBV12-4,TRBD1
CSARKLAATYEQYF,TGCAGTGCTAGAAAACTAGCGGCAACCTACGAGCAGTACTTC,TRBJ2-7,few,TRBV20-1,TRBD2
CASRRTGEGGYTF,TGTGCCAGCAGACGTACAGGGGAAGGTGGCTACACCTTC,TRBJ1-2,few,TRBV11-2,TRBD1
CASSSDRRNTIYF,TGTGCCAGCAGCTCGGACAGACGAAACACCATATATTTT,TRBJ1-3,few,TRBV11-2,NA
CASSPPSIGYGYTF,TGTGCCAGCTCACCACCGAGTATTGGCTATGGCTACACCTTC,TRBJ1-2,few,TRBV18,NA
CSARDSGLRDLAGVDEQFF,TGCAGTGCTAGAGATAGCGGACTGCGGGATCTAGCGGGTGTGGATGAGCAGTTCTTC,TRBJ2-1,NA,TRBV20-1,TRBD2
CASSLKARNQPQHF,TGTGCCAGCAGCTTAAAGGCAAGAAATCAGCCCCAGCATTTT,TRBJ1-5,NA,TRBV7-2,NA
CASIRSGIGTEAFF,TGTGCCAGCATTCGATCGGGGATAGGGACTGAAGCTTTCTTT,TRBJ1-1,few,TRBV12-3/TRBV12-4,NA
CASSKAPRPQHF,TGTGCCAGCAGTAAAGCCCCGCGGCCCCAGCATTTT,TRBJ1-5,few,TRBV28,NA
CASSQDMVFGKDREAFF,TGCGCCAGCAGCCAAGATATGGTTTTCGGCAAGGACAGAGAAGCTTTCTTT,TRBJ1-1,NA,TRBV4-3,NA
CSVGQSEQYF,TGCAGCGTCGGGCAATCCGAGCAGTACTTC,TRBJ2-7,few,TRBV29-1,NA
CASSQDTPGPWEAFF,TGCGCCAGCAGCCAAGATACGCCGGGGCCGTGGGAAGCTTTCTTT,TRBJ1-1,few,TRBV4-3,NA
CSARGRPDQPQHF,TGCAGTGCTAGAGGGAGGCCTGATCAGCCCCAGCATTTT,TRBJ1-5,NA,TRBV20-1,NA
CASSLPGEEKLFF,TGTGCCAGCAGCTTACCAGGGGAAGAAAAACTGTTTTTT,TRBJ1-4,NA,TRBV11-2,NA
CASRNPNRDRPFF,TGTGCCAGCAGGAACCCTAACCGGGACAGGCCGTTTTTT,TRBJ1-4,many,TRBV6-2/TRBV6-3,TRBD1
CASSSGTGGAGELFF,TGTGCCAGCAGTTCCGGGACAGGGGGTGCCGGGGAGCTGTTTTTT,TRBJ2-2,NA,TRBV6-1,TRBD1
CASSHETREQYF,TGTGCCAGCAGCCATGAAACTAGGGAGCAGTACTTC,TRBJ2-7,NA,TRBV3-1,NA
CASSLTGGDTQYF,TGTGCCAGCAGCCTGACCGGGGGGGATACGCAGTATTTT,TRBJ2-3,NA,TRBV7-6,TRBD2
CASRKDRGRANYGYTF,TGTGCCAGCAGAAAGGACAGGGGGAGAGCTAACTATGGCTACACCTTC,TRBJ1-2,few,TRBV12-3/TRBV12-4,TRBD1
CASSKPGLQRGRYNEQFF,TGTGCCAGCAGTAAACCGGGACTACAAAGGGGGCGGTACAATGAGCAGTTCTTC,TRBJ2-1,NA,TRBV6-5,NA
CAIGKPGTGWQTQYF,TGTGCCATCGGGAAGCCCGGGACAGGGTGGCAGACCCAGTACTTC,TRBJ2-5,NA,TRBV10-3,TRBD1
CASSQEAGAAFGEQYF,TGCGCCAGCAGCCAAGAGGCGGGAGCCGCCTTCGGGGAGCAGTACTTC,TRBJ2-7,NA,TRBV4-3,TRBD2
CASSIQKKDASPYNEQFF,TGTGCCAGCAGCATCCAAAAGAAGGACGCTAGCCCCTACAATGAGCAGTTCTTC,TRBJ2-1,NA,TRBV21-1,NA
CSAPTSGKSGGVEQYF,TGCAGTGCACCGACTAGCGGGAAAAGTGGAGGTGTCGAGCAGTACTTC,TRBJ2-7,NA,TRBV20-1,TRBD2
CASSEIGKAEAFF,TGCGCCAGCAGTGAAATAGGGAAGGCTGAAGCTTTCTTT,TRBJ1-1,few,TRBV10-1,NA
CASSIRGTFPYEQYF,TGTGCCAGTAGTATTCGGGGCACATTCCCCTACGAGCAGTACTTC,TRBJ2-7,few,TRBV19,NA
CASSLHGGNEQFF,TGTGCCAGCAGTTTACACGGGGGCAATGAGCAGTTCTTC,TRBJ2-1,NA,TRBV12-3/TRBV12-4,NA
CASSQDLRQGGGYGYTF,TGCGCCAGCAGCCAAGATCTCCGGCAGGGCGGCGGCTATGGCTACACCTTC,TRBJ1-2,few,TRBV4-3,NA
CASSSAHNSPLHF,TGTGCCAGCAGTTCCGCCCATAATTCACCCCTCCACTTT,TRBJ1-6,few,TRBV6-5,NA
CASSLAIRGHNEQFF,TGCGCCAGCAGCTTGGCCATCCGGGGTCACAATGAGCAGTTCTTC,TRBJ2-1,few,TRBV5-1,NA
CASSPPSENEKLFF,TGTGCCAGCTCACCACCGTCGGAGAATGAAAAACTGTTTTTT,TRBJ1-4,few,TRBV18,NA
CASSLRAGPYNEQFF,TGTGCCAGCAGCTTGCGAGCGGGCCCCTACAATGAGCAGTTCTTC,TRBJ2-1,NA,TRBV5-6,NA
CASSFGQYNEKLFF,TGCGCCAGCAGCTTCGGACAGTATAATGAAAAACTGTTTTTT,TRBJ1-4,NA,TRBV5-1,NA
CALITTAVTVNTEAFF,TGTGCCTTGATAACCACTGCAGTGACCGTGAACACTGAAGCTTTCTTT,TRBJ1-1,NA,TRBV30,NA
CASSFTPQGYEQYF,TGTGCCAGCAGCTTCACGCCACAGGGGTACGAGCAGTACTTC,TRBJ2-7,few,TRBV7-6,TRBD1
CASSQQGADTQYF,TGTGCCAGCAGCCAACAGGGCGCAGATACGCAGTATTTT,TRBJ2-3,many,TRBV3-1,NA